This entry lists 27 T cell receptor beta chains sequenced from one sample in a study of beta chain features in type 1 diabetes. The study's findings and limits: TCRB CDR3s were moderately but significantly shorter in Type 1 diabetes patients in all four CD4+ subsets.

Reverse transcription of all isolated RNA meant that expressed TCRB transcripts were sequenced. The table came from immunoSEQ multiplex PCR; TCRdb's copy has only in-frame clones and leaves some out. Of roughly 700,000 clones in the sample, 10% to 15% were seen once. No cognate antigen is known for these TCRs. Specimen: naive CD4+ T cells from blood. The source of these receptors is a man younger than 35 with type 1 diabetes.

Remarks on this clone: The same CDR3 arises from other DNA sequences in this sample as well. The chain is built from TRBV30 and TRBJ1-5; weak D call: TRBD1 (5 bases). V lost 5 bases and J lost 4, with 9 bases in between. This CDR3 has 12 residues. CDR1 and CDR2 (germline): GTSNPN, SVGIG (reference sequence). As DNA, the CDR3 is TGTGCCTGGTCTCCAGGGAATCAGCCCCAGCATTTT. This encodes CAWSPGNQPQHF.

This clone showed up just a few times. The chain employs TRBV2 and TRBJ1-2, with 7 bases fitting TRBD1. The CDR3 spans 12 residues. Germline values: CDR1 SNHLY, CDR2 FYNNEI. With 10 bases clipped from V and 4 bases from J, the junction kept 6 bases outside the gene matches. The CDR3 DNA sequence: TGTGCCACTGAGACAGGGTCCTATGGCTACACCTTC. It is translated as CATETGSYGYTF.

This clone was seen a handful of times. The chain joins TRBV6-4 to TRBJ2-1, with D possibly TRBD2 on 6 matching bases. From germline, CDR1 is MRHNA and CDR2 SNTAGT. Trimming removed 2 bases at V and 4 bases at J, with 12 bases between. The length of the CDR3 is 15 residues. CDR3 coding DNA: TGTGCCAGCAGTGACGGAGGGAATGAATACAATGAGCAGTTCTTC. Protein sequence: CASSDGGNEYNEQFF.

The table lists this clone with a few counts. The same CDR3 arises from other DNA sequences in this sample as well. Here the CDR3 reads CAISGGQETQYF. The CDR3 DNA follows: TGTGCCATCAGCGGGGGCCAAGAGACCCAGTACTTC. The chain is built from TRBV10-3 and TRBJ2-5; D is possibly TRBD2 (6 bases). The germline V and J ends were trimmed by 6 bases and 1 base, with 6 bases remaining between them. CDR3 size: 12 residues. Per germline, CDR1 ENHRY and CDR2 SYGVKD.

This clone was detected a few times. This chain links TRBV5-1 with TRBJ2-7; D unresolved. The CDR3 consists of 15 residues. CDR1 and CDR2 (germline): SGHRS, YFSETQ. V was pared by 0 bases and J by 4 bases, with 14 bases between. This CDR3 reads CASSLASAPEYEQYF. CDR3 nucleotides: TGCGCCAGCAGCTTGGCCTCGGCCCCGGAGTACGAGCAGTACTTC. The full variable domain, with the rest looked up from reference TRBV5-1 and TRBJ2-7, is KAGVTQTPRYLIKTRGQQVTLSCSPISGHRSVSWYQQTPGQGLQFLFEYFSETQRNKGNFPGRFSGRQFSNSRSEMNVSTLELGDSALYLCASSLASAPEYEQYFGPGTRLTVT.

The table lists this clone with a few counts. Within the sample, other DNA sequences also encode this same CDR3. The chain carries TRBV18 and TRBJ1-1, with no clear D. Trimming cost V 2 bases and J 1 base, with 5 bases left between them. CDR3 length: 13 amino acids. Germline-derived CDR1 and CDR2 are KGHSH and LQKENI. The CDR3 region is CASSPTANTEAFF. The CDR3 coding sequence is TGTGCCAGCTCACCAACGGCGAACACTGAAGCTTTCTTT.

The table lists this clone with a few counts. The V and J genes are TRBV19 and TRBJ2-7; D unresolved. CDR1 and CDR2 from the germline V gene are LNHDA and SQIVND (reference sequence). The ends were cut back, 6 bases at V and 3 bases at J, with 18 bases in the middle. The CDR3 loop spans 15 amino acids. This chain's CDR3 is CASSDPPLSLYEQYF. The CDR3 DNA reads TGTGCCAGTAGCGACCCCCCCTTATCCCTCTACGAGCAGTACTTC.

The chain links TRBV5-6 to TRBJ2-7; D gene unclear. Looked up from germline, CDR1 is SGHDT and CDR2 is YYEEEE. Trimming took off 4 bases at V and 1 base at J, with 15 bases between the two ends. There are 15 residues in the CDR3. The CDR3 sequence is CASSPTGAVSYEQYF. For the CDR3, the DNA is TGTGCCAGCAGCCCAACGGGCGCAGTATCCTACGAGCAGTACTTC.

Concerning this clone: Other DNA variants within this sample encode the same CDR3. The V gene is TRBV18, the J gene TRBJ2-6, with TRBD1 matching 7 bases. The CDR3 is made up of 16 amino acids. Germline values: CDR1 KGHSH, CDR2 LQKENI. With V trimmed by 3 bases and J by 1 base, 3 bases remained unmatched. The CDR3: CASSPGTASGANVLTF. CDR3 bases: TGTGCCAGCTCACCCGGGACAGCATCTGGGGCCAACGTCCTGACTTTC.

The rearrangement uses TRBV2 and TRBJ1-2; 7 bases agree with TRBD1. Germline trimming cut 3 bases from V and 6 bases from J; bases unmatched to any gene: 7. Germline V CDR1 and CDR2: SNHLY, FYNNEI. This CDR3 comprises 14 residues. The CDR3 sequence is CASSDRQGGDGYTF. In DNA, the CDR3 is TGTGCCAGCAGTGACCGGCAGGGGGGCGATGGCTACACCTTC. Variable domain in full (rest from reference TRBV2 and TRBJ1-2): EPEVTQTPSHQVTQMGQEVILRCVPISNHLYFYWYRQILGQKVEFLVSFYNNEISEKSEIFDDQFSVERPDGSNFTLKIRSTKLEDSAMYFCASSDRQGGDGYTFGSGTRLTVV.

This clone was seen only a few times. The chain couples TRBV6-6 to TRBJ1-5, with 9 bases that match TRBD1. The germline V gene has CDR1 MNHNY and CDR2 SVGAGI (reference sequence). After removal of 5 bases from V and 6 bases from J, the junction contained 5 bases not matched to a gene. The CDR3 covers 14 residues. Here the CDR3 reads CASSQDRGRQPQHF. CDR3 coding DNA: TGTGCCAGCAGTCAGGACAGGGGCCGTCAGCCCCAGCATTTT.

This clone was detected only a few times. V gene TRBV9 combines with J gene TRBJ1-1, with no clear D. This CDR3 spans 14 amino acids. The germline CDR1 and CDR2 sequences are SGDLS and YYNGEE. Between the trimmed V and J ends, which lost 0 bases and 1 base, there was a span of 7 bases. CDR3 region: CASSVDMTNTEAFF. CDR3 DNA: TGTGCCAGCAGCGTAGACATGACGAACACTGAAGCTTTCTTT.

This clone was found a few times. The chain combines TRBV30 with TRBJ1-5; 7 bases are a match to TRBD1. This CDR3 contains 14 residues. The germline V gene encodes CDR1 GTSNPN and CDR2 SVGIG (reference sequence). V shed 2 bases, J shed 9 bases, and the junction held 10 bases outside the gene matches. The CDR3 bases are TGTGCCTGGAGTAGGGGGCAGTCAGGATCGCCCCAGCATTTT. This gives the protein CAWSRGQSGSPQHF.

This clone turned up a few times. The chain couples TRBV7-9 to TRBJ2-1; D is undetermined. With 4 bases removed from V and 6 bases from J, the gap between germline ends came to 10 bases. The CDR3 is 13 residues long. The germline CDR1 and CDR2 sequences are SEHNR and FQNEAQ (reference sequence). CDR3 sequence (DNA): TGTGCCAGCAGCTCCATCTCTCGCAATGAGCAGTTCTTC. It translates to CASSSISRNEQFF.

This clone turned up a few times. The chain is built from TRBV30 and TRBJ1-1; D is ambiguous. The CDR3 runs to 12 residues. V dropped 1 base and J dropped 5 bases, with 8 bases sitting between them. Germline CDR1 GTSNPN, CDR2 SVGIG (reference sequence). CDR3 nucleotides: TGTGCCTGGAGTGCCCCAGGTACTGAAGCTTTCTTT. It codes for CAWSAPGTEAFF.

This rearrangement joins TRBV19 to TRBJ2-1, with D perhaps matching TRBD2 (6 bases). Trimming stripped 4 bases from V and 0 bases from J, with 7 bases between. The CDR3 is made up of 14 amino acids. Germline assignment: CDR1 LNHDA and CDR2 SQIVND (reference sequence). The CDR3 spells CASSSGDSYNEQFF. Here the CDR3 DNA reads TGTGCCAGTAGTAGCGGGGACTCCTACAATGAGCAGTTCTTC.

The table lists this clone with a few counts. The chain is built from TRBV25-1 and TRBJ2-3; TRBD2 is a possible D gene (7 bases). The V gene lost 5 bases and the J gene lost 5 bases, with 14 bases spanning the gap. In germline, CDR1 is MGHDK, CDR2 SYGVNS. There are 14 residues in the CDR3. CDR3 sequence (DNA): TGTGCCAGCAGTCCGGGGGGCGTGGGAGATACGCAGTATTTT. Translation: CASSPGGVGDTQYF.

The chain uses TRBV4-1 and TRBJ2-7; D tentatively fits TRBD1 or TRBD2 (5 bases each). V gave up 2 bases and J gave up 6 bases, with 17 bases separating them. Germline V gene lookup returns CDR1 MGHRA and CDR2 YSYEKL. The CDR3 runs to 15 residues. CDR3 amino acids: CASSQSSGTAGEQYF. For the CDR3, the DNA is TGCGCCAGCAGCCAAAGCTCCGGGACCGCGGGCGAGCAGTACTTC.

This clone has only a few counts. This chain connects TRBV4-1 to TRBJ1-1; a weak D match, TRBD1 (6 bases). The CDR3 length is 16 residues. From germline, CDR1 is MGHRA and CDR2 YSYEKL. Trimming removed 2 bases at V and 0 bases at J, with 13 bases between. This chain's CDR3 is CASSQPLGGMNTEAFF. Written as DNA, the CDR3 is TGCGCCAGCAGCCAACCCCTAGGGGGGATGAACACTGAAGCTTTCTTT.

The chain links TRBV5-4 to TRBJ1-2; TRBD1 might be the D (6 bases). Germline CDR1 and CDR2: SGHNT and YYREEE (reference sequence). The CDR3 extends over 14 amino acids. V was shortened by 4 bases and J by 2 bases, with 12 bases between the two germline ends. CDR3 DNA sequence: TGTGCCAGCAGCCCAACACAGGGAAACTATGGCTACACCTTC. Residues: CASSPTQGNYGYTF.

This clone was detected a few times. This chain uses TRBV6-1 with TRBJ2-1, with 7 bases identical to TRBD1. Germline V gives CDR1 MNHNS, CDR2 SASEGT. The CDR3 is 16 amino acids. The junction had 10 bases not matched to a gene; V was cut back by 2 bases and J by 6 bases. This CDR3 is CASSELVRGRPNEQFF. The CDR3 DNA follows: TGTGCCAGCAGTGAATTGGTGAGGGGGCGGCCCAATGAGCAGTTCTTC.

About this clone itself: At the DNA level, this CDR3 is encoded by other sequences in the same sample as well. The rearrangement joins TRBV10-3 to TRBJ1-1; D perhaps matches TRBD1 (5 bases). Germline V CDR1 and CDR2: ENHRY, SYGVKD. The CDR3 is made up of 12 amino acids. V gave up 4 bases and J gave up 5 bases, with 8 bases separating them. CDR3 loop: CAISGGVTEAFF. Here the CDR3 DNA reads TGTGCCATCAGTGGAGGGGTAACTGAAGCTTTCTTT.

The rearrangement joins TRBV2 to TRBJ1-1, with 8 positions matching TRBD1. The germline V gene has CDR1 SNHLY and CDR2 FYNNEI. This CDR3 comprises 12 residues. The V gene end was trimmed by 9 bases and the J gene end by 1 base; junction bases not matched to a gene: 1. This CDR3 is CASDRGNTEAFF. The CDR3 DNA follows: TGTGCCAGTGACAGGGGGAACACTGAAGCTTTCTTT.

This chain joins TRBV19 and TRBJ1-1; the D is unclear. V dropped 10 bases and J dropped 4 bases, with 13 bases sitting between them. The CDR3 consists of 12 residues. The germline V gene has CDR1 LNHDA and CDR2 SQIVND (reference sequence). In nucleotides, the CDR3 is TGTGCCACCACCAAGGTAGGCACTGAAGCTTTCTTT. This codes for CATTKVGTEAFF.

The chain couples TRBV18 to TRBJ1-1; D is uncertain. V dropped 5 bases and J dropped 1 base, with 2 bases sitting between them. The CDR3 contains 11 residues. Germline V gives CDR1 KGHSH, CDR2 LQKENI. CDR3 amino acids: CASSGNTEAFF. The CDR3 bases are TGTGCCAGCTCAGGGAACACTGAAGCTTTCTTT.

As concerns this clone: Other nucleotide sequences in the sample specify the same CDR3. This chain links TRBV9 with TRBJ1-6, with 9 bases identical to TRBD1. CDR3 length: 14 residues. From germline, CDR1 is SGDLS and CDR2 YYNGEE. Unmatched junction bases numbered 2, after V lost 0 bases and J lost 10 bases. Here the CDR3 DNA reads TGTGCCAGCAGCGTAGGACAGGGGGACTCACCCCTCCACTTT. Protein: CASSVGQGDSPLHF.

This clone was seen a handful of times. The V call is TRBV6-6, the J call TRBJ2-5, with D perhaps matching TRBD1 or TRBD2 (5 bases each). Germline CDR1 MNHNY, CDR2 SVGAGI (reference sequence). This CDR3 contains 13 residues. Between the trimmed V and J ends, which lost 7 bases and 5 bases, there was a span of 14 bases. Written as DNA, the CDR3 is TGTGCCAGCACCCCGTCGGGGCGGGAGACCCAGTACTTC. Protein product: CASTPSGRETQYF.